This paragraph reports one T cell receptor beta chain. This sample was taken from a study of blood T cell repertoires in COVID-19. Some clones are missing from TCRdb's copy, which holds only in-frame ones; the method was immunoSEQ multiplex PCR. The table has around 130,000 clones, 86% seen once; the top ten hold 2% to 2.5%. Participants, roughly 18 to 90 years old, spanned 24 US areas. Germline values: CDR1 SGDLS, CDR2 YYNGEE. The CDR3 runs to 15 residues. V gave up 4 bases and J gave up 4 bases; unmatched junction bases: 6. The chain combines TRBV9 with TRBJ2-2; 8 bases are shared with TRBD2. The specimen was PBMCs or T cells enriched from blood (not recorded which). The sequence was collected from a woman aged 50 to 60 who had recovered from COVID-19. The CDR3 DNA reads TGTGCCAGCAGCTCCGCGGGGGGAGGCACCGGGGAGCTGTTTTTT. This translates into CASSSAGGGTGELFF.